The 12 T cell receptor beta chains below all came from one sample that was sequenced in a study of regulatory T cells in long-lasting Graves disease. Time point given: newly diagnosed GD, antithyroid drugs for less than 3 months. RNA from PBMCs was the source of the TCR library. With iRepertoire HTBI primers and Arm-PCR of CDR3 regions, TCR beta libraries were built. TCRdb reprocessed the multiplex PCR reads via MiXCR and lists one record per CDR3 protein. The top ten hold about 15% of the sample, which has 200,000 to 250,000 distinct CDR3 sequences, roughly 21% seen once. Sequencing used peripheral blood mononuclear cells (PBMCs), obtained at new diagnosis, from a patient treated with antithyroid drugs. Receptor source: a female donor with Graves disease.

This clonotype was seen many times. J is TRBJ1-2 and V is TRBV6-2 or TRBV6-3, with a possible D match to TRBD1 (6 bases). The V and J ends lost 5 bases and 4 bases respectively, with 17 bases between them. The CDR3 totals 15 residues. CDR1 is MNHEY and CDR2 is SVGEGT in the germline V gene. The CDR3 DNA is TGTGCCAGCAGTAACGGCGCAGGGGCTGGCTATGGCTACACCTTC. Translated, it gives CASSNGAGAGYGYTF.

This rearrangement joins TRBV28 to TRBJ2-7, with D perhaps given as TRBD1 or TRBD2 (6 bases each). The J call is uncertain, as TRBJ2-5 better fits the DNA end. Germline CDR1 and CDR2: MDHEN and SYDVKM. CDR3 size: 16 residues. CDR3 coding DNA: TGTGCCAGCAGTCTCCTCAAGACAGGAGGGCAAGAGACCCAGTACTTC. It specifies CASSLLKTGGQETQYF.

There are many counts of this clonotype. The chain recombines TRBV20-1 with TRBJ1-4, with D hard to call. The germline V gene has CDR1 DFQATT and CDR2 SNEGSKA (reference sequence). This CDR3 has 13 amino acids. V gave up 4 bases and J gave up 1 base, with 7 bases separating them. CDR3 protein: CSAKEGTNEKLFF. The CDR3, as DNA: TGCAGTGCTAAGGAAGGAACTAATGAAAAACTGTTTTTT.

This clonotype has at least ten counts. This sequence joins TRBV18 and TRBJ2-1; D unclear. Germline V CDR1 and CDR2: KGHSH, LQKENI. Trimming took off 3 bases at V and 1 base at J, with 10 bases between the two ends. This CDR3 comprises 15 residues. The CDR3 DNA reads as TGTGCCAGCTCACCGGCGAGTAGGTCCTACAATGAGCAGTTCTTC. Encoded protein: CASSPASRSYNEQFF. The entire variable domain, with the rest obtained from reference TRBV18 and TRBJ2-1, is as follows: NAGVMQNPRHLVRRRGQEARLRCSPMKGHSHVYWYRQLPEEGLKFMVYLQKENIIDESGMPKERFSAEFPKEGPSILRIQQVVRGDSAAYFCASSPASRSYNEQFFGPGTRLTVL.

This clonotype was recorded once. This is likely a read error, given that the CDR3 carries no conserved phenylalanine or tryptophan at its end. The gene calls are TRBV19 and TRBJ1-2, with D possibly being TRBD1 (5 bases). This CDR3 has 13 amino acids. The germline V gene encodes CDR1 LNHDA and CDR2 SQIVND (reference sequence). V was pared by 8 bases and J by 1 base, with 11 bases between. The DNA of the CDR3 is TGTGCCAGTCGTTGGCAGGGTAACTATGGCTACACCTCC. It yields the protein CASRWQGNYGYTS.

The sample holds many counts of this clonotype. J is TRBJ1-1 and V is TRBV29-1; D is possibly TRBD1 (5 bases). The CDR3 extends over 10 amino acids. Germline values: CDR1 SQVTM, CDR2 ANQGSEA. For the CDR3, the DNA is TGCGGGGGAGCTAACACTGAAGCTTTCTTT. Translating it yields CGGANTEAFF.

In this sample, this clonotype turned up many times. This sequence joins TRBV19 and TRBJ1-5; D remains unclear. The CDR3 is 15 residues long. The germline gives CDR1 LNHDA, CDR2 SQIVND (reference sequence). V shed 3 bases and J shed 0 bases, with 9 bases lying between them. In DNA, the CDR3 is TGTGCCAGTAGTATGGGAACAACTAGCAATCAGCCCCAGCATTTT. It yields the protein CASSMGTTSNQPQHF.

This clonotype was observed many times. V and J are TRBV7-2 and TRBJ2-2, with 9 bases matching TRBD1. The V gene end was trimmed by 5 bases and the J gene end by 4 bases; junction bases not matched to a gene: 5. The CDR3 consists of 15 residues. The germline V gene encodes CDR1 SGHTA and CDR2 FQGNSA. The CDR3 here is CASSQQGASTGELFF. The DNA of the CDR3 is TGTGCCAGCAGCCAACAGGGGGCGAGCACCGGGGAGCTGTTTTTT.

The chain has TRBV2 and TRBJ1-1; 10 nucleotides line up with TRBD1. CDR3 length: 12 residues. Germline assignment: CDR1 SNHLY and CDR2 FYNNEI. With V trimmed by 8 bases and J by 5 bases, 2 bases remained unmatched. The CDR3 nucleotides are TGTGCCAGCGGACAGGGGGGGACTGAAGCTTTCTTT. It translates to CASGQGGTEAFF.

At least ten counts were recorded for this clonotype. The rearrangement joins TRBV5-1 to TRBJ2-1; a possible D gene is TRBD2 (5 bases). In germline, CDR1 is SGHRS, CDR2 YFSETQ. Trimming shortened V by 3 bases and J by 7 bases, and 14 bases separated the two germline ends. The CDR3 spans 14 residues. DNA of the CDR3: TGCGCCAGCAGCTCGATACTAGGCGCTAATGAGCAGTTCTTC. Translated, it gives CASSSILGANEQFF.

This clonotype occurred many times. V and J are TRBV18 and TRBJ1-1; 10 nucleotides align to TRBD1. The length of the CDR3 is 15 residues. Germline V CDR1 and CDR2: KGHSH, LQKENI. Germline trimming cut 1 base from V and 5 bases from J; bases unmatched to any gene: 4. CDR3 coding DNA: TGTGCCAGCTCACCACAGGGACAGGGGATGACTGAAGCTTTCTTT. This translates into CASSPQGQGMTEAFF. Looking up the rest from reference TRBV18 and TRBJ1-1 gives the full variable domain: NAGVMQNPRHLVRRRGQEARLRCSPMKGHSHVYWYRQLPEEGLKFMVYLQKENIIDESGMPKERFSAEFPKEGPSILRIQQVVRGDSAAYFCASSPQGQGMTEAFFGQGTRLTVV.

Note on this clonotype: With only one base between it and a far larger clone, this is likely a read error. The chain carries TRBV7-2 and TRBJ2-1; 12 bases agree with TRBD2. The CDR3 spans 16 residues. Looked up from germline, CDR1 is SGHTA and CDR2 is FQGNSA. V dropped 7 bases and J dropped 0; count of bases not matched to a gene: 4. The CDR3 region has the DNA TGTGCCAGCAACCCGACTAGCGGGGGCTCCTACAATGAGCAGTTCTTC. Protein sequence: CASNPTSGGSYNEQFF.